This TCR beta chain stems from a study of Ad26.COV2.S vaccination and SARS-CoV-2 variants. Trimming left V 3 bases short and J 2 bases short, with 13 bases between. The CDR3 runs to 16 residues. Germline CDR1 reads SGHAT; CDR2 reads FQNNGV. Some clones are missing from TCRdb's copy, which holds only in-frame ones; the method was immunoSEQ multiplex PCR. The sample consists of approximately 400,000 clones, approximately 81% of them appearing once. Treatment noted: 19 received Ad26.COV2.S at low or high dose, single or two shots; 5 received placebo; per-sample allocation not given. Vaccine and placebo recipients were sampled on day 63 after the first injection.

Specimen: peripheral blood, collected in a trial of Ad26.COV2.S vaccine versus placebo. This clonotype was sampled from a person aged 18 to 65 who received the Ad26.COV2.S COVID-19 vaccine or a placebo. This chain joins TRBV11-2 and TRBJ2-2; D call uncertain. The CDR3 sequence: CASSFGRNLNTGELFF. CDR3 coding DNA: TGTGCCAGCAGCTTCGGAAGGAATCTAAACACCGGGGAGCTGTTTTTT.